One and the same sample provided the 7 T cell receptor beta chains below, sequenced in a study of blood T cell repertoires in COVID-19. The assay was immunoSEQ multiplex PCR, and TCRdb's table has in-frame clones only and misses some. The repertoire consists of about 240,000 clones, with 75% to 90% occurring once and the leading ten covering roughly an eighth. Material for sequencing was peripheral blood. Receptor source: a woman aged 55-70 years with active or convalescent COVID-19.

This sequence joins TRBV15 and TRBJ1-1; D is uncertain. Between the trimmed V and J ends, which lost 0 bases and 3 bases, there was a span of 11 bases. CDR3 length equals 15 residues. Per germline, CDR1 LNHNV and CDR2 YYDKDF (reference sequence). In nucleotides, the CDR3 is TGTGCCACCAGCAGAGATTTCCAGAGGCACACTGAAGCTTTCTTT. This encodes CATSRDFQRHTEAFF.

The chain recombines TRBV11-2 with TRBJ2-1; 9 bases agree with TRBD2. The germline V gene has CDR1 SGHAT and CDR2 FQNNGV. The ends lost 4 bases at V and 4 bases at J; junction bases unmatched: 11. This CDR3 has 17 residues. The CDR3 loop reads CASSWRAGGSWYNEQFF. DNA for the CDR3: TGTGCCAGCAGCTGGCGAGCGGGGGGCTCTTGGTACAATGAGCAGTTCTTC.

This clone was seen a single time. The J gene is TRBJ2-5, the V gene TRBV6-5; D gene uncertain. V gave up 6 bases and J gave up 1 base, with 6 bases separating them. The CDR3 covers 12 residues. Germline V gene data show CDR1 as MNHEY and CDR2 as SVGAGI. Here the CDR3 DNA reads TGTGCCAGCAGCTGGGCCCAAGAGACCCAGTACTTC. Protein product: CASSWAQETQYF.

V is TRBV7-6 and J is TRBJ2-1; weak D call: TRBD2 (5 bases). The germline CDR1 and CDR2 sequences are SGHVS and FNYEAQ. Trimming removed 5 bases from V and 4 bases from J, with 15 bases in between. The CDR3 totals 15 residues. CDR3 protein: CASSPLSTGYNEQFF. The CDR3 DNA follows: TGTGCCAGCAGCCCCTTATCCACGGGGTACAATGAGCAGTTCTTC. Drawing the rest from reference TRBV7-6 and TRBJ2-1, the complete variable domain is GAGVSQSPRYKVTKRGQDVALRCDPISGHVSLYWYRQALGQGPEFLTYFNYEAQQDKSGLPNDRFSAERPEGSISTLTIQRTEQRDSAMYRCASSPLSTGYNEQFFGPGTRLTVL.

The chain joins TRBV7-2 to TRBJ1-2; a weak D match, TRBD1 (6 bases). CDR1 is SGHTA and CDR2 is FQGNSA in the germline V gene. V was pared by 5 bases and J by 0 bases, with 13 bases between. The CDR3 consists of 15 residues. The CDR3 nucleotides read TGTGCCAGCAGCGTAAAACAGGGACCTAACTATGGCTACACCTTC. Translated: CASSVKQGPNYGYTF.

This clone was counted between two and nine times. This CDR3 is CASSLGTGNQPQHF. Here the CDR3 DNA reads TGCGCCAGCAGCTTGGGTACAGGTAATCAGCCCCAGCATTTT. The V gene is TRBV5-1, the J gene TRBJ1-5, with TRBD1 as a possible D gene (5 bases). V was cut by 0 bases and J by 4 bases, with 8 bases left in between. From germline, CDR1 is SGHRS and CDR2 YFSETQ. The CDR3 extends over 14 amino acids.

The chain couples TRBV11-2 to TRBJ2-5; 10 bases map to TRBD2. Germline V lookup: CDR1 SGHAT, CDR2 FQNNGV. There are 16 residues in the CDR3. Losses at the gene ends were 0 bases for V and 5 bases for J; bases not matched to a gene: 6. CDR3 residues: CASSLDSAGGRETQYF. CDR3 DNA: TGTGCCAGCAGCTTAGACTCAGCGGGGGGGCGGGAGACCCAGTACTTC.